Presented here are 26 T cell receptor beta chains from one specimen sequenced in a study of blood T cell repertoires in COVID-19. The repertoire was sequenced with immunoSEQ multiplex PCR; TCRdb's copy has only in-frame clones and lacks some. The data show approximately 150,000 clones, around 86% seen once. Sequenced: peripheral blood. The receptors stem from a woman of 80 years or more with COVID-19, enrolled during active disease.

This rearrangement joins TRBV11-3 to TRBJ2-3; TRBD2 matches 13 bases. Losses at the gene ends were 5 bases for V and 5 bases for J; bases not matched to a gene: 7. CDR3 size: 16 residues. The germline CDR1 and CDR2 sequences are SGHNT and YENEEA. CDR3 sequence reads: CASSPGLAGVEDTQYF. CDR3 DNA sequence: TGTGCCAGCAGCCCAGGACTAGCGGGAGTCGAAGATACGCAGTATTTT.

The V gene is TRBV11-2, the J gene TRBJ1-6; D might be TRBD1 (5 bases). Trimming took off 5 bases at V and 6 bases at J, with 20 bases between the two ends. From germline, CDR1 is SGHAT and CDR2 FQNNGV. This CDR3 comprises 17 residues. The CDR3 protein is CASSLRPQLGGNSPLHF. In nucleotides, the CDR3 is TGTGCCAGCAGCCTCCGACCGCAACTCGGGGGTAATTCACCCCTCCACTTT.

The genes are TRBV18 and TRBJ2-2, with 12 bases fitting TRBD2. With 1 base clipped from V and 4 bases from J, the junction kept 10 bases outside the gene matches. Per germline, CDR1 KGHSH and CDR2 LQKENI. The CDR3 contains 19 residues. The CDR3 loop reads CASSPLVTSGRFSTGELFF. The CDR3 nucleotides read TGTGCCAGCTCACCACTCGTGACTAGCGGGAGATTTAGCACCGGGGAGCTGTTTTTT.

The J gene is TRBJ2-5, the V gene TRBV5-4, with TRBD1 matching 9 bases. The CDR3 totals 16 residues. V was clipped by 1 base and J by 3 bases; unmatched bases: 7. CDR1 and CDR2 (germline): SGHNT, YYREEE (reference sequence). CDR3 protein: CASSLMGTGTKETQYF. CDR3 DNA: TGTGCCAGCAGCTTGATGGGGACAGGGACTAAAGAGACCCAGTACTTC.

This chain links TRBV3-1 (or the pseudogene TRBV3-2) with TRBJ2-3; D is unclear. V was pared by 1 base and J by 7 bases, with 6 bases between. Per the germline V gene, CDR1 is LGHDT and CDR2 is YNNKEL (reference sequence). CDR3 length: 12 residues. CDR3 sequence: CASSQGRYTQYF. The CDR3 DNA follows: TGTGCCAGCAGCCAAGGCCGGTATACGCAGTATTTT.

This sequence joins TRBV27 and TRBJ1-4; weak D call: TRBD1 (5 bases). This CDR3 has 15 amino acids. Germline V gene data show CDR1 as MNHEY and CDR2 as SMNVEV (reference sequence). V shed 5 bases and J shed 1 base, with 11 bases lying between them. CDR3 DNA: TGTGCCAGCAGTCCCAGGGATCTAACTAATGAAAAACTGTTTTTT. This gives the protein CASSPRDLTNEKLFF.

The CDR3 DNA sequence: TGTGCCAGCAGTCGAAAGCGGGAGGCCGCCTACGAGCAGTACTTC. Protein: CASSRKREAAYEQYF. V usage is TRBV6-2 or TRBV6-3 and J usage is TRBJ2-7; 9 positions match TRBD2. With V trimmed by 5 bases and J by 2 bases, 7 bases remained unmatched. There are 15 residues in the CDR3. CDR1 is MNHEY and CDR2 is SVGEGT in the germline V gene.

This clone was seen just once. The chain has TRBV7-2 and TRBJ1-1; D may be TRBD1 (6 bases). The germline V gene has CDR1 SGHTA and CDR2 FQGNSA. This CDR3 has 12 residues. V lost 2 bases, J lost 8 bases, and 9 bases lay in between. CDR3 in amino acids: CASSLTTGEAFF. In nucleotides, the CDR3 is TGTGCCAGCAGCTTAACCACAGGGGAAGCTTTCTTT.

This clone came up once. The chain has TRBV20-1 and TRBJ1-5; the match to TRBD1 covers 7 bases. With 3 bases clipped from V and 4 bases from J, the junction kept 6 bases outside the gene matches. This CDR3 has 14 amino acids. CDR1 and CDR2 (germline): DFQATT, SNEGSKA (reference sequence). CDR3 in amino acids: CSASRGQQNQPQHF. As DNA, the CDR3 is TGCAGTGCTAGTAGGGGACAGCAAAATCAGCCCCAGCATTTT.

The DNA for the CDR3 is TGTGCCAGCAGCTTAGCAGGGGGTCGGCAGCCCCAGCATTTT. Amino acids: CASSLAGGRQPQHF. This chain links TRBV7-2 with TRBJ1-5; tentative D call: TRBD1 (6 bases). The CDR3 loop spans 14 amino acids. Trimming shortened V by 0 bases and J by 7 bases, and 10 bases separated the two germline ends. CDR1 is SGHTA and CDR2 is FQGNSA in the germline V gene.

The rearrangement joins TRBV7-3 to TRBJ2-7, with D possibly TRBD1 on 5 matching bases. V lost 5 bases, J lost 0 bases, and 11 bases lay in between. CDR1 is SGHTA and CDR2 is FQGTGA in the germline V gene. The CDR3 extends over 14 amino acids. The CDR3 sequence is CASSPGADSYEQYF. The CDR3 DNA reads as TGTGCCAGCAGCCCTGGGGCGGACTCCTACGAGCAGTACTTC.

The CDR3 DNA is TGTGCCAGCAGCTTCGACGGCCCGGGAGAGACCCAGTACTTC. Residues: CASSFDGPGETQYF. The genes are TRBV5-4 and TRBJ2-5, with D unresolved. From germline, CDR1 is SGHNT and CDR2 YYREEE (reference sequence). V lost 2 bases and J lost 4, with 12 bases in between. The CDR3 has 14 amino acids. Looking up the rest from reference TRBV5-4 and TRBJ2-5 gives the full variable domain: ETGVTQSPTHLIKTRGQQVTLRCSSQSGHNTVSWYQQALGQGPQFIFQYYREEENGRGNFPPRFSGLQFPNYSSELNVNALELDDSALYLCASSFDGPGETQYFGPGTRLLVL.

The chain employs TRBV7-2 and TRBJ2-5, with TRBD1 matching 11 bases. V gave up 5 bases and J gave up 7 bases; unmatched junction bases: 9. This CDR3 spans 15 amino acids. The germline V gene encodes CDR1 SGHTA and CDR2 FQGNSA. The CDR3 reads CASSRLDRGLGTQYF. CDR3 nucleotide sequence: TGTGCCAGCAGCCGTTTGGACAGGGGGCTAGGGACCCAGTACTTC.

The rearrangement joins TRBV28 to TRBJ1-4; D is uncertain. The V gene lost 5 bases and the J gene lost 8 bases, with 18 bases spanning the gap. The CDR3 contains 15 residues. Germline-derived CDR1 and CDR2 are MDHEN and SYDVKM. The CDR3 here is CASSKPVGVGEKLFF. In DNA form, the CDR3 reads TGTGCCAGCAGTAAGCCGGTCGGGGTAGGGGAAAAACTGTTTTTT.

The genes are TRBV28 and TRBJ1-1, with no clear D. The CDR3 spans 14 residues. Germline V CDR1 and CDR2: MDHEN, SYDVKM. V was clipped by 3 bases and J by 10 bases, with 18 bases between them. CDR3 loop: CASSFTRTGLAAFF. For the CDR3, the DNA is TGTGCCAGCAGTTTTACCAGGACGGGATTAGCAGCTTTCTTT.

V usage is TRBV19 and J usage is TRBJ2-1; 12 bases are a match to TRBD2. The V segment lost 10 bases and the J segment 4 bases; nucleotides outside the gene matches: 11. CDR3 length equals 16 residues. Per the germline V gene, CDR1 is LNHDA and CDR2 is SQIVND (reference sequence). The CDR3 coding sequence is TGTGCCACTTCACCGCCTCTAGCGGGAGGGTACAATGAGCAGTTCTTC. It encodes CATSPPLAGGYNEQFF. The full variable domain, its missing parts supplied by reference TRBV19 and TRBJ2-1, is DGGITQSPKYLFRKEGQNVTLSCEQNLNHDAMYWYRQDPGQGLRLIYYSQIVNDFQKGDIAEGYSVSREKKESFPLTVTSAQKNPTAFYLCATSPPLAGGYNEQFFGPGTRLTVL.

As DNA, the CDR3 is TGTGCCAGCAGCTTCTCATCCGGGACAGACTCTTTACGGGCTGGGGAGCAGTACTTC. This translates into CASSFSSGTDSLRAGEQYF. The J gene is TRBJ2-7, the V gene TRBV6-2 or TRBV6-3; TRBD1 matches 7 bases. This CDR3 has 19 amino acids. V trimming: 6 bases; J trimming: 7 bases; junction bases outside the gene matches: 27. Germline-derived CDR1 and CDR2 are MNHEY and SVGEGT.

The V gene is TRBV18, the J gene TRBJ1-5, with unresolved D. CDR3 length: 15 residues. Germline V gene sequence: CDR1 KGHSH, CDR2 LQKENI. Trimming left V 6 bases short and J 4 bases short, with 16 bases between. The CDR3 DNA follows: TGTGCCAGCTCGCCAGAGGTCGCGGGGAATCAGCCCCAGCATTTT. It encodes CASSPEVAGNQPQHF.

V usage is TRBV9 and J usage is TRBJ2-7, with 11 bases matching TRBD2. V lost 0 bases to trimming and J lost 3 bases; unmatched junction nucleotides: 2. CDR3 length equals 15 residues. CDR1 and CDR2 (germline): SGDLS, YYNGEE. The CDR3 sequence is CASSVEGTSGYEQYF. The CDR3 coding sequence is TGTGCCAGCAGCGTAGAGGGGACTAGCGGCTACGAGCAGTACTTC.

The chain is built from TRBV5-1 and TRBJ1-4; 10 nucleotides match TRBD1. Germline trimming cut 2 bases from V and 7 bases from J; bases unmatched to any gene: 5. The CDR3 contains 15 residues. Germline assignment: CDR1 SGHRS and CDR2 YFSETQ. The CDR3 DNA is TGCGCCAGCAGCTTATCCGGGACAGGGGCTGAAAAACTGTTTTTT. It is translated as CASSLSGTGAEKLFF.

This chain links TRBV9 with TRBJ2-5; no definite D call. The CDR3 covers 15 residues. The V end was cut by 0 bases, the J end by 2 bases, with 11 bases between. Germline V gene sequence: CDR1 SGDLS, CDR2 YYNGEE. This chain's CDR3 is CASSVDPTTQETQYF. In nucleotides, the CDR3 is TGTGCCAGCAGCGTAGACCCCACTACACAAGAGACCCAGTACTTC. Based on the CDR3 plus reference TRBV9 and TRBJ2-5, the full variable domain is DSGVTQTPKHLITATGQRVTLRCSPRSGDLSVYWYQQSLDQGLQFLIQYYNGEERAKGNILERFSAQQFPDLHSELNLSSLELGDSALYFCASSVDPTTQETQYFGPGTRLLVL.

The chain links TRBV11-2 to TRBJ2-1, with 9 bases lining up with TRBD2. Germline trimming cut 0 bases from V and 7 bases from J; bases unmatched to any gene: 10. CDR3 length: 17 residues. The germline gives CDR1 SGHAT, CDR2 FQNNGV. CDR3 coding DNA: TGTGCCAGCAGCTTAGAAGTTAGCGGGAGCCGATGGAATGAGCAGTTCTTC. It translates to CASSLEVSGSRWNEQFF.

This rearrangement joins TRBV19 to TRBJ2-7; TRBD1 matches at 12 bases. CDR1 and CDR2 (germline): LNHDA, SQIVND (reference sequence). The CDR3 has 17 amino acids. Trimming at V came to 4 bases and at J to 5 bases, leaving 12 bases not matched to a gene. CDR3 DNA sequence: TGTGCCAGTAGTAGTTCCGGGACAGGGGGCGCTAACGACGAGCAGTACTTC. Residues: CASSSSGTGGANDEQYF.

CDR3: CASSLWEGPYEQYF. CDR3 bases: TGTGCCAGCAGTTTGTGGGAGGGCCCCTACGAGCAGTACTTC. The V and J genes are TRBV6-5 and TRBJ2-7; 7 bases are shared with TRBD2. Trimming cost V 4 bases and J 2 bases; bases outside gene matches: 5. Germline V gene lookup returns CDR1 MNHEY and CDR2 SVGAGI. The CDR3 spans 14 residues.

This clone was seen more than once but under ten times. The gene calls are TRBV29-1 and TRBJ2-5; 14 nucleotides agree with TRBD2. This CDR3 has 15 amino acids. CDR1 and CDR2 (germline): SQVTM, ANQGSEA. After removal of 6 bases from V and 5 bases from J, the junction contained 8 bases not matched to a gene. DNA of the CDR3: TGCAGCGTACAGGGACTAGCGGGAGATTTGGAGACCCAGTACTTC. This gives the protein CSVQGLAGDLETQYF.

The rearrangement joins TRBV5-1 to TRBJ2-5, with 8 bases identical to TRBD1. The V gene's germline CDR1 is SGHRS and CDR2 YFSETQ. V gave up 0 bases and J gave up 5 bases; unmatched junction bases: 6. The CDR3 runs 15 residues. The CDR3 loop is CASSLGSGGRETQYF. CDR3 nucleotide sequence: TGCGCCAGCAGCTTGGGTTCAGGGGGCAGGGAGACCCAGTACTTC.